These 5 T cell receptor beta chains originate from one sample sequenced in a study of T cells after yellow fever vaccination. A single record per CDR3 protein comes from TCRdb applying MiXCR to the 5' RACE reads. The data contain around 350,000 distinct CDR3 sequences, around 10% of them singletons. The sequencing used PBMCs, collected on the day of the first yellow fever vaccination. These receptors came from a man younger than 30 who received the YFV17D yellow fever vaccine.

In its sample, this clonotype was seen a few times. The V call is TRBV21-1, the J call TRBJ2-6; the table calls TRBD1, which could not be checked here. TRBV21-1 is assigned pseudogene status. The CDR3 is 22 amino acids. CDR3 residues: CASSKWAVWIGVPSSGANVLTF. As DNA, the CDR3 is TGTGCCAGCAGCAAATGGGCCGTCTGGATAGGCGTCCCCAGCTCTGGGGCCAACGTCCTGACTTTC.

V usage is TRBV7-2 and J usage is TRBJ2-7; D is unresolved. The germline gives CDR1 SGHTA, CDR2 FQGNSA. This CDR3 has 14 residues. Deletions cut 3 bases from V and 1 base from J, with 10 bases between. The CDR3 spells CASSLSATSYEQYF. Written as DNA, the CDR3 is TGTGCCAGCAGCTTGTCAGCCACATCCTACGAGCAGTACTTC.

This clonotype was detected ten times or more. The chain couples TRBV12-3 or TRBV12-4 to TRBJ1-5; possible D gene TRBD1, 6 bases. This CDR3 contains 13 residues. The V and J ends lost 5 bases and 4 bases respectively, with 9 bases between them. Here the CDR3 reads CASSPDRNQPQHF. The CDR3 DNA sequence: TGTGCCAGCAGTCCGGACAGAAATCAGCCCCAGCATTTT.

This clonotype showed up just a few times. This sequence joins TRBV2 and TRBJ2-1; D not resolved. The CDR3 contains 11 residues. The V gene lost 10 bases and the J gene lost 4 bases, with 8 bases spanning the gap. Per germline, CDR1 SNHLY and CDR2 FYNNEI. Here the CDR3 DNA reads TGTGCCAACCGAGAGTACAATGAGCAGTTCTTC. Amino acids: CANREYNEQFF. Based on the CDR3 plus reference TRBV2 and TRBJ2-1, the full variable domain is EPEVTQTPSHQVTQMGQEVILRCVPISNHLYFYWYRQILGQKVEFLVSFYNNEISEKSEIFDDQFSVERPDGSNFTLKIRSTKLEDSAMYFCANREYNEQFFGPGTRLTVL.

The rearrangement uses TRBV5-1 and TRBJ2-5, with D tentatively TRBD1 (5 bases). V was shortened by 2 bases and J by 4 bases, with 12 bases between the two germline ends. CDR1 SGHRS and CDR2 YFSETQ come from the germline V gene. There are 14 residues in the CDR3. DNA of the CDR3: TGCGCCAGCAGCTTCCCAGGGTCAGGAGAGACCCAGTACTTC. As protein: CASSFPGSGETQYF.